Given below is one TCR beta chain in context. From germline, CDR1 is SGHNT and CDR2 YYREEE (reference sequence). The CDR3 is 18 amino acids. The junction had 10 bases not matched to a gene; V was cut back by 1 base and J by 0 bases. This entry comes from a study of blood T cell repertoires in COVID-19. Authors' analysis steps: By means of reference gene primer amplification, nucleated cell counts were estimated. TCRdb keeps only in-frame clones here, not all; method: immunoSEQ multiplex PCR. The D gene and trimming were derived from the DNA, and the V and J assignments and clone size from that table. The sample has over 70,000 clones, less than 95% seen once.

The chain employs TRBV5-4 and TRBJ1-1; 9 bases agree with TRBD1. This sequence was found in a human donor with active COVID-19. The donor label of this sample is uncertain. Source material: peripheral blood. The CDR3 DNA is TGTGCCAGCAGCTTGCCGGGACAGGGAATGGCCATGAACACTGAAGCTTTCTTT. Translating it yields CASSLPGQGMAMNTEAFF.